This is a list of T cell receptor beta chains from one sample in a study of response to subunit inactivated influenza vaccine. TCRdb fed the RT-PCR reads into MiXCR, producing one record per CDR3 protein. The table has around 790,000 distinct CDR3 sequences, over 20% seen once. Sample: PBMCs from blood, taken about 5 days after vaccination. The receptors stem from a man aged 50-60 years who received an inactivated influenza vaccine. CDR3s include the opening cysteine and the closing phenylalanine or tryptophan. A D gene is named only where the DNA matches it firmly. Expanded clones are given a class, and other clones once, few, many or no size at all.

>TRBJ1-6|-|TRBV20-1|-
TGCAGTGCTAGCCTGGCCAGCTCCTATAATTCACCCCTCCACTTT
CSASLASSYNSPLHF
>TRBJ2-2|-|TRBV18|many
TGTGCCAGCTCACCACTTAGGGACACCGGGGAGCTGTTTTTT
CASSPLRDTGELFF
>TRBJ1-4|TRBD1|TRBV6-1|few
TGTGCCAGCAGTCAGGGACAGGTTAACGAAAAACTGTTTTTT
CASSQGQVNEKLFF
>TRBJ2-7|-|TRBV27|few
TGTGCCAGCAGTTTACTGGCAGGGCACTACGAGCAGTACTTC
CASSLLAGHYEQYF
>TRBJ2-1|TRBD1|TRBV12-3/TRBV12-4|-
TGTGCCAGCGCCGCCCGACAGGGATCGAGCAATGAGCAGTTCTTC
CASAARQGSSNEQFF
>TRBJ1-1|TRBD1|TRBV12-3/TRBV12-4|-
TGTGCCAGCATTATACCGGGACAGGGGATGACTGAAGCTTTCTTT
CASIIPGQGMTEAFF
>TRBJ1-1|-|TRBV5-6|-
TGTGCCAGCAGCCGAAGGATGGCCGGGGGGCAGGCTGAAGCTTTCTTT
CASSRRMAGGQAEAFF
>TRBJ1-6|-|TRBV6-6|few
TGTGCCAGCACTGACAATTCACCCCTCCACTTT
CASTDNSPLHF
>TRBJ2-2|-|TRBV5-6|few
TGTGCCAGCACCGTAGTGCGGGGCGGGGAGCTGTTTTTT
CASTVVRGGELFF
>TRBJ2-7|TRBD1|TRBV29-1|few
TGCAGCGTTGACGAGACAGGGATCGAGCAGTACTTC
CSVDETGIEQYF
>TRBJ2-1|TRBD2|TRBV29-1|-
TGCAGCGTTGATCTAGCGGTCTCCTACAATGAGCAGTTCTTC
CSVDLAVSYNEQFF
>TRBJ2-5|-|TRBV29-1|few
TGCAGCGTTGAGTTCCTAGAATTACAACAAGAGACCCAGTACTTC
CSVEFLELQQETQYF
>TRBJ2-3|-|TRBV15|-
TGTGCCACCAGCAGAGGGGGGGCCGGCACAGATACGCAGTATTTT
CATSRGGAGTDTQYF
>TRBJ2-5|TRBD1|TRBV27|-
TGTGCCACCAGGGGGAACACTTTCATGGGAGAGACCCAGTACTTC
CATRGNTFMGETQYF